Shown below are 5 T cell receptor beta chains from a single sample sequenced in a study of neurological immune-mediated disorders. From the 5' RACE reads, TCRdb called clonotypes with MiXCR, one entry per CDR3 protein. This sample has about 55,000 distinct CDR3 sequences; over 3.5% occur once, and the top ten carry 1.5% to 2%. The sequencing sample was made of CD4+ T cells from blood. The receptors here all came from a woman aged 35 to 49 with multiple sclerosis.

This clonotype has ten or more counts. The chain recombines TRBV7-9 with TRBJ2-5; 10 nucleotides match TRBD1. J was trimmed by 4 bases and V by 7 bases; bases with no gene match: 6. Germline V gene lookup returns CDR1 SEHNR and CDR2 FQNEAQ (reference sequence). CDR3 length: 14 amino acids. CDR3 sequence reads: CASIQTGGAETQYF. In nucleotides, the CDR3 is TGTGCCAGCATCCAGACAGGGGGCGCAGAGACCCAGTACTTC.

The sample holds many counts of this clonotype. The rearrangement links TRBV5-1 to TRBJ1-6; 7 nucleotides agree with TRBD1. The CDR3 contains 17 residues. CDR1 is SGHRS, CDR2 YFSETQ, per germline. With V trimmed by 0 bases and J by 6 bases, 9 bases remained unmatched. CDR3 residues: CASSLGDRARLNSPLHF. DNA of the CDR3: TGCGCCAGCAGCTTGGGAGACAGGGCCAGACTTAATTCACCCCTCCACTTT.

This clonotype has at least ten counts. The chain combines TRBV15 with TRBJ2-2, with TRBD1 matching over 8 bases. The germline V gene has CDR1 LNHNV and CDR2 YYDKDF (reference sequence). This CDR3 has 15 amino acids. Unmatched junction bases numbered 6, after V lost 4 bases and J lost 5 bases. DNA for the CDR3: TGTGCCACCAGCAAAGGACAGGGAGGAACCGGGGAGCTGTTTTTT. This codes for CATSKGQGGTGELFF.

This clonotype appeared many times. V gene TRBV24-1 combines with J gene TRBJ2-3; possibly TRBD1 or TRBD2 for D (5 bases each). The V and J ends lost 6 bases and 2 bases respectively, with 20 bases between them. Germline CDR1 and CDR2: KGHDR and SFDVKD. This CDR3 is built from 17 residues. The DNA for the CDR3 is TGTGCCACCAGTCCCGCCGTGGGGGAAACTAACACAGATACGCAGTATTTT. This encodes CATSPAVGETNTDTQYF.

This clonotype is medium-sized in the sample. This chain connects TRBV15 to TRBJ1-2; weak D call: TRBD1 (5 bases). Trimming stripped 2 bases from V and 3 bases from J, with 10 bases between. Germline CDR1 reads LNHNV; CDR2 reads YYDKDF (reference sequence). This CDR3 spans 14 amino acids. CDR3 DNA sequence: TGTGCCACCAGCAGATTCGGCAGGGACTATGGCTACACCTTC. Translation: CATSRFGRDYGYTF. Drawing the rest from reference TRBV15 and TRBJ1-2, the complete variable domain is DAMVIQNPRYQVTQFGKPVTLSCSQTLNHNVMYWYQQKSSQAPKLLFHYYDKDFNNEADTPDNFQSRRPNTSFCFLDIRSPGLGDTAMYLCATSRFGRDYGYTFGSGTRLTVV.